One sample yielded the 22 T cell receptor beta chains listed below, sequenced in a study of blood T cell repertoires in COVID-19. Assay used: immunoSEQ multiplex PCR; TCRdb lists only in-frame clones, some missing. The sample contains over 110,000 clones, about 80% of which appear only once. Sequencing was done on a sample of PBMCs or T cells enriched from blood (not recorded which). All receptors come from a man aged 50 to 60 in a cohort exposed to, infected with or recovered from COVID-19 (not recorded which).

This chain uses TRBV15 with TRBJ2-5; 13 bases fit TRBD2. CDR3 length: 14 residues. The J segment lost 10 bases and the V segment lost 0 bases, leaving 2 bases of the junction unmatched. Germline V gene lookup returns CDR1 LNHNV and CDR2 YYDKDF (reference sequence). The CDR3 loop is CATSRELAGGNQYF. DNA for the CDR3: TGTGCCACCAGCAGAGAACTAGCGGGAGGGAACCAGTACTTC. The whole variable domain, remainder taken from reference TRBV15 and TRBJ2-5, is DAMVIQNPRYQVTQFGKPVTLSCSQTLNHNVMYWYQQKSSQAPKLLFHYYDKDFNNEADTPDNFQSRRPNTSFCFLDIRSPGLGDTAMYLCATSRELAGGNQYFGPGTRLLVL.

DNA of the CDR3: TGTGCCAGCAGTTACCGGGGGGGGAACACTGAAGCTTTCTTT. Amino acids: CASSYRGGNTEAFF. The chain is built from TRBV6-5 and TRBJ1-1; perhaps TRBD1 as D (5 bases). Trimming stripped 2 bases from V and 1 base from J, with 8 bases between. CDR3 size: 14 residues. CDR1 and CDR2 (germline): MNHEY, SVGAGI.

This clone was seen only a few times. V and J are TRBV6-1 and TRBJ1-4; 9 nucleotides line up with TRBD1. J gave up 5 bases and V 4 bases, and 8 bases lay outside the gene matches. CDR1 MNHNS and CDR2 SASEGT come from the germline V gene. This CDR3 is built from 16 residues. The CDR3 here is CASSVQQGAGNEKLFF. In DNA, the CDR3 is TGTGCCAGCAGTGTCCAACAGGGGGCCGGGAATGAAAAACTGTTTTTT.

CDR3 in DNA: TGTGCCAGCAGCCGGACTAGCGGGGGGGGCTACAATGAGCAGTTCTTC. Residues: CASSRTSGGGYNEQFF. This chain links TRBV3-1 (or the pseudogene TRBV3-2) with TRBJ2-1; 15 bases line up with TRBD2. Losses at the gene ends were 4 bases for V and 3 bases for J; bases not matched to a gene: 1. The CDR3 contains 16 residues. Germline V gene sequence: CDR1 LGHDT, CDR2 YNNKEL (reference sequence).

Here the CDR3 reads CSAGTSTGYTF. Written as DNA, the CDR3 is TGCAGCGCCGGGACATCTACGGGCTACACCTTC. The chain employs TRBV29-1 and TRBJ1-2, with TRBD1 as a possible D gene (6 bases). Trimming removed 7 bases at V and 8 bases at J, with 14 bases between. The germline CDR1 and CDR2 sequences are SQVTM and ANQGSEA. The CDR3 is 11 amino acids.

V usage is TRBV10-1 and J usage is TRBJ1-1; a weak D match, TRBD1 (5 bases). V dropped 3 bases and J dropped 3 bases, with 14 bases sitting between them. From germline, CDR1 is WNHNN and CDR2 SYGVQD (reference sequence). CDR3 length equals 15 residues. DNA of the CDR3: TGCGCCAGCAGTGAAGGGTTCGGGGGAGACACTGAAGCTTTCTTT. It yields the protein CASSEGFGGDTEAFF.

The chain couples TRBV6-2 or TRBV6-3 to TRBJ2-7; 10 positions agree with TRBD1. V dropped 6 bases and J dropped 5; count of bases not matched to a gene: 4. CDR1 and CDR2 (germline): MNHEY, SVGEGT. There are 13 residues in the CDR3. CDR3 loop: CASSGQGDHEQYF. The CDR3 coding sequence is TGTGCCAGCAGCGGACAGGGGGACCACGAGCAGTACTTC.

The chain recombines TRBV6-5 with TRBJ2-5; perhaps TRBD1 as D (8 bases). The V and J ends lost 7 bases and 5 bases respectively, with 14 bases between them. The CDR3 is made up of 13 amino acids. Germline lookup yields CDR1 MNHEY and CDR2 SVGAGI. CDR3 sequence: CASNSQGGETQYF. The CDR3 DNA is TGTGCCAGCAACTCACAGGGGGGGGAGACCCAGTACTTC.

In this sample, this clone turned up a few times. The chain uses TRBV30 and TRBJ2-1; the D gene is possibly TRBD2 (7 bases). Between the trimmed V and J ends, which lost 0 bases and 9 bases, there was a span of 12 bases. This CDR3 contains 13 residues. The germline V gene encodes CDR1 GTSNPN and CDR2 SVGIG (reference sequence). The CDR3 here is CAWSVTGGLEQFF. In DNA, the CDR3 is TGTGCCTGGAGTGTAACGGGGGGCCTTGAGCAGTTCTTC.

The chain employs TRBV10-1 and TRBJ2-3, with no clear D. The CDR3 spans 11 residues. Trimming took 4 bases from V and 6 from J, leaving 5 bases between them. Per the germline V gene, CDR1 is WNHNN and CDR2 is SYGVQD (reference sequence). The CDR3 sequence: CASSARDTQYF. For the CDR3, the DNA is TGCGCCAGCAGTGCGAGGGATACGCAGTATTTT.

The chain carries TRBV27 and TRBJ1-1; 7 bases are shared with TRBD1. The germline V gene has CDR1 MNHEY and CDR2 SMNVEV (reference sequence). V lost 3 bases to trimming and J lost 5 bases; unmatched junction nucleotides: 9. The CDR3 runs to 15 residues. CDR3 sequence: CASSFAPKGATEAFF. The CDR3 region has the DNA TGTGCCAGCAGTTTCGCCCCGAAGGGGGCAACTGAAGCTTTCTTT.

Regarding this clone: This specimen includes other DNA sequences encoding the same CDR3. The CDR3, as DNA: TGTGCCAGCAGCTTATCAGGGGGCTACAATGAGCAGTTCTTC. This sequence encodes CASSLSGGYNEQFF. The chain joins TRBV7-9 to TRBJ2-1, with TRBD1 matching over 7 bases. The trim removed 2 bases at V and 3 bases at J, leaving 1 base unmatched. This CDR3 spans 14 amino acids. Looked up from germline, CDR1 is SEHNR and CDR2 is FQNEAQ (reference sequence).

J is TRBJ2-5 and V is TRBV5-4, with D possibly matching TRBD2 (5 bases). Germline CDR1 and CDR2: SGHNT and YYREEE (reference sequence). The CDR3 length is 14 residues. Between the trimmed V and J ends, which lost 6 bases and 2 bases, there was a span of 14 bases. The CDR3 spells CASTYKAEQETQYF. In DNA, the CDR3 is TGTGCCAGCACCTATAAAGCGGAGCAAGAGACCCAGTACTTC.

V is TRBV15 and J is TRBJ2-7; no firm D call. The V and J ends lost 0 bases and 5 bases respectively, with 8 bases between them. The CDR3 sequence is 13 residues long. Germline values: CDR1 LNHNV, CDR2 YYDKDF (reference sequence). CDR3 sequence reads: CATSRDPLNEQYF. In nucleotides, the CDR3 is TGTGCCACCAGCAGAGACCCCCTAAACGAGCAGTACTTC.

This clone was recorded once. This chain links TRBV10-1 with TRBJ2-2; unclear D gene. Per the germline V gene, CDR1 is WNHNN and CDR2 is SYGVQD (reference sequence). Trimming removed 5 bases at V and 0 bases at J, with 4 bases between. This CDR3 is 13 amino acids long. For the CDR3, the DNA is TGCGCCAGCAGTCAGGCGAACACCGGGGAGCTGTTTTTT. This codes for CASSQANTGELFF.

This CDR3 is CASSTGTLNSPLHF. Written as DNA, the CDR3 is TGTGCCAGCAGCACCGGGACACTTAATTCACCCCTCCACTTT. The chain has TRBV7-2 and TRBJ1-6, with D possibly being TRBD1 (6 bases). Germline lookup yields CDR1 SGHTA and CDR2 FQGNSA. The CDR3 extends over 14 amino acids. The germline V and J ends were trimmed by 5 bases and 6 bases, with 11 bases remaining between them.

The V and J genes are TRBV28 and TRBJ2-1, with 9 bases that match TRBD2. This CDR3 comprises 15 residues. From germline, CDR1 is MDHEN and CDR2 SYDVKM. J gave up 6 bases and V 6 bases, and 9 bases lay outside the gene matches. The CDR3 sequence is CASRSFKAGGNEQFF. The CDR3 bases are TGTGCCAGCAGATCCTTTAAAGCGGGAGGCAATGAGCAGTTCTTC.

The DNA for the CDR3 is TGTGCCAGTAGTACTATCGGACTAGCGGTGTACGAGCAGTACTTC. It codes for CASSTIGLAVYEQYF. The V and J genes are TRBV19 and TRBJ2-7; 10 bases align to TRBD2. The germline V gene encodes CDR1 LNHDA and CDR2 SQIVND (reference sequence). V shed 4 bases, J shed 4 bases, and the junction held 7 bases outside the gene matches. The CDR3 is 15 residues long.

This chain connects TRBV29-1 to TRBJ1-1, with TRBD1 as a possible D gene (6 bases). In germline, CDR1 is SQVTM, CDR2 ANQGSEA. The CDR3 length is 13 residues. V was shortened by 5 bases and J by 4 bases, with 14 bases between the two germline ends. CDR3: CSVTAGVGTEAFF. CDR3 sequence (DNA): TGCAGCGTTACTGCAGGGGTTGGCACTGAAGCTTTCTTT.

This clone has a single count. The chain has TRBV7-7 and TRBJ2-2; 7 bases are a match to TRBD1. The J segment lost 4 bases and the V segment lost 2 bases, leaving 7 bases of the junction unmatched. Germline CDR1 SSHAT, CDR2 FNYEAQ (reference sequence). CDR3 length: 16 residues. As DNA, the CDR3 is TGTGCCAGCAGCTTAAGGGCAGGGGGTACCACCGGGGAGCTGTTTTTT. Translation: CASSLRAGGTTGELFF.

The chain links TRBV6-5 to TRBJ1-2; possible D gene TRBD1, 5 bases. This CDR3 contains 15 residues. Per germline, CDR1 MNHEY and CDR2 SVGAGI. V was shortened by 4 bases and J by 1 base, with 13 bases between the two germline ends. The CDR3 region has the DNA TGTGCCAGCAGTTCCGGGGGGACCGTTAACTATGGCTACACCTTC. Encoded protein: CASSSGGTVNYGYTF.

Points on this clone: The junction and the germline gene differ at one end; a read error may be behind it. This chain connects TRBV6-2 or TRBV6-3 to TRBJ2-7; D unclear. Germline loops: CDR1 MNHEY, CDR2 SVGEGT. CDR3 size: 13 residues. CDR3 protein: CASSYSMSSEQYF. The DNA of the CDR3 is TGTGCCAGCAGTTACTCTATGTCCTCCGAGCAGTACTTC.